Below are 29 T cell receptor beta chains sequenced from a single sample in a study of T cell responses to AZD1222 COVID-19 vaccine. Some clones are missing from TCRdb's copy, which holds only in-frame ones; the method was immunoSEQ multiplex PCR. This sample carries some 140,000 clones, roughly 91% of them seen once, and the ten largest clones take 6.5% to 8.5%. Sequenced material: peripheral blood, taken 28 days after the second AZD1222 dose. The receptor source for this set is an adult who received the AZD1222 COVID-19 vaccine.

The gene calls are TRBV4-1 and TRBJ1-5; unclear D gene. The CDR3 runs 15 residues. Germline assignment: CDR1 MGHRA and CDR2 YSYEKL. Trimming pared 4 bases from V and 1 base from J, leaving 11 bases between. The CDR3 nucleotides read TGCGCCAGCAGCCTCCGTGCAGACAGCAATCAGCCCCAGCATTTT. The encoded protein is CASSLRADSNQPQHF.

This chain uses TRBV7-9 with TRBJ1-2, with a weak D call TRBD1 (6 bases). V was shortened by 6 bases and J by 4 bases, with 9 bases between the two germline ends. The CDR3 runs 12 residues. CDR1 and CDR2 (germline): SEHNR, FQNEAQ (reference sequence). CDR3 coding DNA: TGTGCCAGCAGTCTGGACAGCTATGGCTACACCTTC. It codes for CASSLDSYGYTF.

The CDR3 DNA follows: TGTGCCAGCAGCTTAAATAAGAACACTGAAGCTTTCTTT. Amino acids: CASSLNKNTEAFF. V usage is TRBV7-2 and J usage is TRBJ1-1; no definite D call. The CDR3 is 13 amino acids. V was shortened by 2 bases and J by 1 base, with 5 bases between the two germline ends. The V gene's germline CDR1 is SGHTA and CDR2 FQGNSA.

The chain has TRBV5-1 and TRBJ2-3; 14 positions agree with TRBD2. The J segment lost 0 bases and the V segment lost 3 bases, leaving 9 bases of the junction unmatched. This CDR3 contains 19 residues. Germline CDR1 is SGHRS and CDR2 is YFSETQ. The CDR3 nucleotides read TGCGCCAGCAGCTCAGGACTAGCGGGGGGCTCGAAGAGCACAGATACGCAGTATTTT. This translates into CASSSGLAGGSKSTDTQYF.

The rearrangement joins TRBV5-1 to TRBJ2-7, with TRBD2 matching 7 bases. The CDR3 contains 14 residues. The junction had 7 bases not matched to a gene; V was cut back by 0 bases and J by 7 bases. Germline V CDR1 and CDR2: SGHRS, YFSETQ. The CDR3 here is CASSLAPPGGEQYF. CDR3 nucleotide sequence: TGCGCCAGCAGCTTGGCGCCGCCGGGGGGAGAGCAGTACTTC.

J is TRBJ1-4 and V is TRBV19; maybe TRBD1 (5 bases). Per the germline V gene, CDR1 is LNHDA and CDR2 is SQIVND (reference sequence). This CDR3 has 14 amino acids. With 9 bases removed from V and 4 bases from J, the gap between germline ends came to 15 bases. CDR3 sequence reads: CASVSTASNEKLFF. The CDR3 region has the DNA TGTGCCAGCGTTTCGACAGCCAGTAATGAAAAACTGTTTTTT.

The chain links TRBV4-1 to TRBJ2-6; unclear D gene. Germline-derived CDR1 and CDR2 are MGHRA and YSYEKL. V was trimmed by 1 base and J by 0 bases, leaving 4 bases between them. The CDR3 runs to 15 residues. CDR3 nucleotides: TGCGCCAGCAGCCAAGTTCGCTCTGGGGCCAACGTCCTGACTTTC. It yields the protein CASSQVRSGANVLTF.

The chain recombines TRBV6-5 with TRBJ1-5; D is ambiguous. The CDR3 is 14 residues long. V lost 6 bases and J lost 0, with 9 bases in between. Germline V gives CDR1 MNHEY, CDR2 SVGAGI. This CDR3 is CASSWEYSNQPQHF. The CDR3 DNA reads TGTGCCAGCAGCTGGGAATATAGCAATCAGCCCCAGCATTTT.

The chain employs TRBV28 and TRBJ1-6; D possibly corresponds to TRBD1 (5 bases). The germline V gene encodes CDR1 MDHEN and CDR2 SYDVKM. The V and J ends lost 1 base and 10 bases respectively, with 8 bases between them. The length of the CDR3 is 13 residues. The CDR3 here is CASSLSGGSPLHF. The CDR3 region has the DNA TGTGCCAGCAGTTTATCTGGGGGGTCACCCCTCCACTTT.

The chain is built from TRBV6-5 and TRBJ2-1, with 9 bases fitting TRBD1. The CDR3 contains 15 residues. Germline-derived CDR1 and CDR2 are MNHEY and SVGAGI. The V and J ends lost 6 bases and 6 bases, in that order; junction bases with no gene match: 9. CDR3 sequence reads: CASRAGQGRANEQFF. The CDR3, as DNA: TGTGCCAGCAGGGCGGGACAGGGAAGGGCCAATGAGCAGTTCTTC.

This clone was recorded a few times. V usage is TRBV9 and J usage is TRBJ1-5; a weak D match, TRBD1 (5 bases). V was clipped by 4 bases and J by 0 bases, with 11 bases between them. Germline loops: CDR1 SGDLS, CDR2 YYNGEE. This CDR3 has 15 amino acids. The CDR3 spells CASSPTEHSNQPQHF. The CDR3 DNA reads TGTGCCAGCAGCCCGACAGAGCATAGCAATCAGCCCCAGCATTTT.

The CDR3 DNA is TGTGCCAGCAGCTTAGAGAAGATACCTAATGAAAAACTGTTTTTT. It specifies CASSLEKIPNEKLFF. The V gene is TRBV7-8, the J gene TRBJ1-4; no firm D call. From germline, CDR1 is SGHVS and CDR2 FQNEAQ. V lost 1 base, J lost 3 bases, and 9 bases lay in between. CDR3 length equals 15 residues.

The chain combines TRBV18 with TRBJ1-3, with D hard to call. The CDR3 totals 14 residues. CDR1 KGHSH and CDR2 LQKENI come from the germline V gene. Deletions cut 2 bases from V and 0 bases from J, with 5 bases between. The CDR3 loop reads CASSPTDSGNTIYF. CDR3 bases: TGTGCCAGCTCACCAACAGACTCTGGAAACACCATATATTTT.

The rearrangement links TRBV28 to TRBJ1-1; D gene uncertain. The CDR3 contains 13 residues. CDR1 MDHEN and CDR2 SYDVKM come from the germline V gene. V was clipped by 2 bases and J by 5 bases, with 9 bases between them. CDR3 protein: CASSLTRGTEAFF. CDR3 nucleotide sequence: TGTGCCAGCAGTTTAACGCGTGGAACTGAAGCTTTCTTT.

The chain joins TRBV7-2 to TRBJ1-3; D uncertain. Trimming removed 7 bases at V and 0 bases at J, with 7 bases between. Germline lookup yields CDR1 SGHTA and CDR2 FQGNSA. The CDR3 has 13 amino acids. CDR3: CASKWASGNTIYF. DNA for the CDR3: TGTGCCAGCAAGTGGGCCTCTGGAAACACCATATATTTT. Variable domain in full (rest from reference TRBV7-2 and TRBJ1-3): GAGVSQSPSNKVTEKGKDVELRCDPISGHTALYWYRQSLGQGLEFLIYFQGNSAPDKSGLPSDRFSAERTGGSVSTLTIQRTQQEDSAVYLCASKWASGNTIYFGEGSWLTVV.

The CDR3 DNA is TGTGCCACCAAAATTCGGGCGGCGCACACTGAAGCTTTCTTT. As protein: CATKIRAAHTEAFF. V is TRBV15 and J is TRBJ1-1; D remains ambiguous. CDR3 length: 14 amino acids. V was trimmed by 7 bases and J by 3 bases, leaving 15 bases between them. Per germline, CDR1 LNHNV and CDR2 YYDKDF (reference sequence). Complete variable domain (other parts from reference TRBV15 and TRBJ1-1): DAMVIQNPRYQVTQFGKPVTLSCSQTLNHNVMYWYQQKSSQAPKLLFHYYDKDFNNEADTPDNFQSRRPNTSFCFLDIRSPGLGDTAMYLCATKIRAAHTEAFFGQGTRLTVV.

This rearrangement joins TRBV20-1 to TRBJ2-1; maybe TRBD2 (6 bases). CDR1 is DFQATT and CDR2 is SNEGSKA in the germline V gene (reference sequence). V lost 7 bases, J lost 12 bases, and 13 bases lay in between. There are 10 residues in the CDR3. The CDR3 loop is CSVGGDGQFF. CDR3 DNA: TGCAGTGTGGGCGGGGACGGGCAGTTCTTC.

In its sample, this clone was seen once. The genes are TRBV21-1 and TRBJ1-4. TRBV21-1 is marked as a pseudogene. The length of the CDR3 is 18 residues. The CDR3 region has the DNA TGTGCCAGCAGCATGAAAGTGGGGCAAGGTGTATGGGGACTAAAACTGTTTTTT. Its protein product is CASSMKVGQGVWGLKLFF.

The V and J genes are TRBV2 and TRBJ2-1; D remains unclear. The germline V gene has CDR1 SNHLY and CDR2 FYNNEI. The CDR3 is made up of 12 amino acids. V was trimmed by 7 bases and J by 7 bases, leaving 11 bases between them. The CDR3 loop is CASNIWRNEQFF. In DNA form, the CDR3 reads TGTGCCAGCAATATCTGGCGGAATGAGCAGTTCTTC.

The chain's CDR3 is CASSLTYTGNQPQHF. CDR3 in DNA: TGCGCCAGCAGCCTTACCTATACAGGGAATCAGCCCCAGCATTTT. V and J are TRBV4-1 and TRBJ1-5; the D gene is possibly TRBD1 (6 bases). Trimming stripped 4 bases from V and 4 bases from J, with 14 bases between. Germline assignment: CDR1 MGHRA and CDR2 YSYEKL. This CDR3 comprises 15 residues.

The chain is built from TRBV7-2 and TRBJ2-5; D tentatively fits TRBD1 or TRBD2 (6 bases each). Deletions cut 3 bases from V and 4 bases from J, with 12 bases between. The CDR3 has 14 amino acids. Germline V gives CDR1 SGHTA, CDR2 FQGNSA. CDR3 region: CASSFNGGRETQYF. DNA of the CDR3: TGTGCCAGCAGCTTTAATGGGGGGCGAGAGACCCAGTACTTC.

The V gene is TRBV4-1, the J gene TRBJ1-6, with D possibly matching TRBD1 (5 bases). This CDR3 spans 14 amino acids. V gave up 1 base and J gave up 14 bases, with 15 bases separating them. Germline V gene lookup returns CDR1 MGHRA and CDR2 YSYEKL. Here the CDR3 reads CASSQGQKPGALHF. The CDR3 bases are TGCGCCAGCAGCCAAGGACAGAAACCGGGAGCCCTCCACTTT.

The count of this clone is one. J is TRBJ2-2 and V is TRBV5-4; perhaps D is TRBD1 or TRBD2 (5 bases each). CDR1 is SGHNT and CDR2 is YYREEE in the germline V gene (reference sequence). The CDR3 runs to 16 residues. Trimming pared 0 bases from V and 4 bases from J, leaving 13 bases between. DNA of the CDR3: TGTGCCAGCAGCTTGGGTCCGGGGCTGGGCACCGGGGAGCTGTTTTTT. Its translation: CASSLGPGLGTGELFF.

The gene calls are TRBV27 and TRBJ1-2, with D possibly matching TRBD1 (6 bases). Trimming removed 6 bases from V and 3 bases from J, with 14 bases in between. The length of the CDR3 is 14 residues. Germline CDR1 reads MNHEY; CDR2 reads SMNVEV (reference sequence). The CDR3 DNA follows: TGTGCCAGCAGCCCGACAGGACCATACTATGGCTACACCTTC. Amino acid sequence: CASSPTGPYYGYTF.

V is TRBV5-6 and J is TRBJ1-3, with D uncertain. Trimming removed 2 bases from V and 4 bases from J, with 4 bases in between. The CDR3 is 12 amino acids. The germline V gene has CDR1 SGHDT and CDR2 YYEEEE. In DNA form, the CDR3 reads TGTGCCAGCAGCTTCATAGGAAACACCATATATTTT. Translated: CASSFIGNTIYF.

V usage is TRBV12-5 and J usage is TRBJ1-1, with D perhaps TRBD1 (5 bases). There are 16 residues in the CDR3. V was pared by 1 base and J by 0 bases, with 12 bases between. Germline CDR1 is LGHNT and CDR2 is FRNRAP. DNA for the CDR3: TGTGCTAGTGGTTTGGACCCGACAGAGATGAACACTGAAGCTTTCTTT. Translated: CASGLDPTEMNTEAFF. The full variable domain, its missing parts supplied by reference TRBV12-5 and TRBJ1-1, is DARVTQTPRHKVTEMGQEVTMRCQPILGHNTVFWYRQTMMQGLELLAYFRNRAPLDDSGMPKDRFSAEMPDATLATLKIQPSEPRDSAVYFCASGLDPTEMNTEAFFGQGTRLTVV.

This rearrangement joins TRBV11-2 to TRBJ2-5, with unresolved D. This CDR3 has 13 amino acids. The germline CDR1 and CDR2 sequences are SGHAT and FQNNGV. Trimming left V 5 bases short and J 5 bases short, with 12 bases between. The CDR3 DNA is TGTGCCAGCAGCCAAGAACTGCGGGAGACCCAGTACTTC. Amino acid sequence: CASSQELRETQYF.

The rearrangement uses TRBV19 and TRBJ1-5; D call uncertain. Germline CDR1 LNHDA, CDR2 SQIVND (reference sequence). The ends were cut back, 6 bases at V and 5 bases at J, with 8 bases in the middle. The length of the CDR3 is 12 residues. In DNA, the CDR3 is TGTGCCAGTAGGAACGAGTATCAGCCCCAGCATTTT. Translated, it gives CASRNEYQPQHF.

The chain links TRBV9 to TRBJ2-3; 13 nucleotides match TRBD2. Germline V lookup: CDR1 SGDLS, CDR2 YYNGEE. V lost 0 bases to trimming and J lost 1 base; unmatched junction nucleotides: 11. The CDR3 runs 20 residues. CDR3 nucleotide sequence: TGTGCCAGCAGCGTAGGACTAGCGGGGGGACCGTCTAGGGGCACAGATACGCAGTATTTT. Amino acid sequence: CASSVGLAGGPSRGTDTQYF.